This TCR beta chain was recovered during a study of blood T cell repertoires in COVID-19. Study-level background: Researchers got acute and convalescent COVID-19 samples from the United States, Italy and Spain. Sources were T cells, B-cell-depleted T cells, or PBMCs; the material itself was cDNA or gDNA.

Clones were read by immunoSEQ multiplex PCR, and TCRdb kept only the in-frame ones, dropping some. Of around 55,000 clones listed, around 90% are singletons. Germline V gives CDR1 KGHDR, CDR2 SFDVKD. The germline V and J ends were trimmed by 3 bases and 9 bases, with 11 bases remaining between them. The CDR3 sequence is 13 residues long. The specimen sequenced was peripheral blood. The chain links TRBV24-1 to TRBJ2-4; D possibly corresponds to TRBD2 (5 bases). The sequence came from a man between 40 and 49 years old with COVID-19, enrolled during active disease. CDR3 in amino acids: CATSDATTTIQYF. The CDR3 region has the DNA TGTGCCACCAGTGATGCGACTACAACCATTCAGTACTTC.